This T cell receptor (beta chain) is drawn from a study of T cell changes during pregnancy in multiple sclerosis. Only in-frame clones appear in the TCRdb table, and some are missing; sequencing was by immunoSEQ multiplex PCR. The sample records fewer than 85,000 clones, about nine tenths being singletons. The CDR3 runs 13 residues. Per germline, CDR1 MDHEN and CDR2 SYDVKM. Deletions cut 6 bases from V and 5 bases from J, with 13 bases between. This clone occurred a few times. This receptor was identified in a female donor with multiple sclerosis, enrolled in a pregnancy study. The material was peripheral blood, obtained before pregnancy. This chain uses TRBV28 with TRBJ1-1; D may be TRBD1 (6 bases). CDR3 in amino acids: CASSRQGQTEAFF. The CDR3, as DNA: TGTGCCAGCAGCCGGCAAGGACAGACTGAAGCTTTCTTT.